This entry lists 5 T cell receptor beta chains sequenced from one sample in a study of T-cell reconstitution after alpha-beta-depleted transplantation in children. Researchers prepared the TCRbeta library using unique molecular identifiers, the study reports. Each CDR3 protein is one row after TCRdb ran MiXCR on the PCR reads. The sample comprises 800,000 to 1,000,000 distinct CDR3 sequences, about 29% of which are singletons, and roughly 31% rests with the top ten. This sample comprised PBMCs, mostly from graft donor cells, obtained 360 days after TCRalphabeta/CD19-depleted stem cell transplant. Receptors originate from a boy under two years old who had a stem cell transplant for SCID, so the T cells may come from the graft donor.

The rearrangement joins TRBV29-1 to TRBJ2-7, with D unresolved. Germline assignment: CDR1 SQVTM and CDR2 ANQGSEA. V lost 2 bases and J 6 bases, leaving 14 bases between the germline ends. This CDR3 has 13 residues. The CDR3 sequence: CSVEWGSRSEQYF. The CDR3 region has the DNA TGCAGCGTTGAATGGGGTTCGAGGAGCGAGCAGTACTTC.

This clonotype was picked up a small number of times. In DNA, the CDR3 is TGCGCCAGCAGCCAACTAGGGACCGGTACCTACGAGCAGTACTTC. This gives the protein CASSQLGTGTYEQYF. The rearrangement joins TRBV4-1 to TRBJ2-7; D could derive from TRBD1 or TRBD2 (5 bases each). Germline V gives CDR1 MGHRA, CDR2 YSYEKL. V was clipped by 2 bases and J by 2 bases, with 13 bases between them. The length of the CDR3 is 15 residues.

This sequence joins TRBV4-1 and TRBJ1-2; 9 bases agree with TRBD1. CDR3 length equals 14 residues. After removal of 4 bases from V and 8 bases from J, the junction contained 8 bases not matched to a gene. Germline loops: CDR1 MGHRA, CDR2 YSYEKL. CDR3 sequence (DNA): TGCGCCAGCAGCCGAGGACAGGGGAAAGAGGGCTACACCTTC. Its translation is CASSRGQGKEGYTF.

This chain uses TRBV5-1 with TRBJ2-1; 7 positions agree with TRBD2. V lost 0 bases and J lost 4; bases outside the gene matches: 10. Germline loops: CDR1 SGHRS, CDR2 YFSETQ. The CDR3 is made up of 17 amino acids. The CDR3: CASSLDSGGGTYNEQFF. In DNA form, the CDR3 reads TGCGCCAGCAGCTTGGACTCAGGCGGGGGTACTTACAATGAGCAGTTCTTC.

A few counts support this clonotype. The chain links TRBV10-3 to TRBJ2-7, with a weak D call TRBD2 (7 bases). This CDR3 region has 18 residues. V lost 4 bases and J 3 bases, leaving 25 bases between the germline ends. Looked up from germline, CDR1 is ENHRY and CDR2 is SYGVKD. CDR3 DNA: TGTGCCATCAGTGGGAAACCTTCAGTGGGAGGGGGTTACTACGAGCAGTACTTC. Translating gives CAISGKPSVGGGYYEQYF.